The following is a T cell receptor beta chain sequence with its context. With 0 bases removed from V and 8 bases from J, the gap between germline ends came to 7 bases. The germline gives CDR1 LGHNA, CDR2 YNFKEQ. The CDR3 is 12 amino acids. This sample is drawn from a study of blood T cell repertoires in COVID-19. Across the study: Spain, Italy and the United States supplied samples that represented acute and convalescent COVID-19. Nucleic acid was either cDNA or gDNA, and it came from T cells, B-cell-depleted T cells, or PBMCs.

Among Cohort 3 donors, those recovered had two negative PCRs, clearance, or symptom resolution. Clones were sequenced by immunoSEQ multiplex PCR, and TCRdb holds only the in-frame ones, with some missing. The repertoire holds about 250,000 clones, with roughly 90% as singletons. The sequencing input was PBMCs or T cells enriched from blood (not recorded which). The origin of this receptor is a woman aged 45-60 years who had recovered from COVID-19. This chain links TRBV4-2 with TRBJ1-2; D is perhaps TRBD1 (5 bases). CDR3 loop: CASSQEGVGYTF. CDR3 in DNA: TGTGCCAGCAGCCAAGAAGGGGTAGGCTACACCTTC.